This T cell receptor (beta chain) was sequenced for a study of T cells after yellow fever vaccination. Study observations and caveats: Re-detected after boosting: most primary clones, approximately 97% of CD4 and 80% to 90% of CD8.

Notes on this clonotype: No antigen is known for it.

TCRdb re-derived calls from the 5' RACE reads in MiXCR, one entry per CDR3 protein. The sample records hundreds of thousands of distinct CDR3 sequences, 21% being singletons. The CDR3 totals 21 residues. The ends lost 0 bases at V and 0 bases at J; junction bases unmatched: 11. The germline CDR1 and CDR2 sequences are LNHNV and YYDKDF (reference sequence). The chain combines TRBV15 with TRBJ2-2; 12 nucleotides align to TRBD2. The receptor was derived from a man aged 18 to 30 who received the YFV17D yellow fever vaccine. Specimen: PBMCs, collected 21 days after the first yellow fever vaccination. CDR3 residues: CATSRDRASGGAPSNTGELFF. The CDR3, as DNA: TGTGCCACCAGCAGAGATCGGGCTAGCGGGGGGGCTCCTTCGAACACCGGGGAGCTGTTTTTT.